The TCR beta chain under discussion was sequenced for a study of blood T cell repertoires in COVID-19. Study-wide background: Some COVID-19 samples were acute and others convalescent; all came from the United States, Italy and Spain.

V lost 7 bases to trimming and J lost 2 bases; unmatched junction nucleotides: 16. This CDR3 contains 18 residues. The germline CDR1 and CDR2 sequences are MNHEY and SMNVEV (reference sequence). Only one count was recorded for this clone. Sequencing was performed with immunoSEQ multiplex PCR; in TCRdb, only in-frame clones are kept and a portion is missing. The top ten hold 29% of the sample, which has 30,000 to 45,000 clones, 81% seen once. The V gene is TRBV27, the J gene TRBJ2-2; 7 bases align to TRBD1. The sequence derives from an elderly man with active or convalescent COVID-19. Sequences were obtained from peripheral blood. The CDR3 DNA reads as TGTGCCAGCACGCCCCTGGGCCTGACAGGGTTCAACACCGGGGAGCTGTTTTTT. This translates into CASTPLGLTGFNTGELFF.